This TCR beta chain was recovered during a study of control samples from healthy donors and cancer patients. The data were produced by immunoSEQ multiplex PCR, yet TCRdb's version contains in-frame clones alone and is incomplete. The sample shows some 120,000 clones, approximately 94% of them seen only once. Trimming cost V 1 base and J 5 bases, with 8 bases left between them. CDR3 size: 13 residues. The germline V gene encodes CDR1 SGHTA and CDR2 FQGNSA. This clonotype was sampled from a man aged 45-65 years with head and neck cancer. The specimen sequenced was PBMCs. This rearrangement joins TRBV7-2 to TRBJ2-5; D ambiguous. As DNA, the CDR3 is TGTGCCAGCAGCTTAGTAACTGGGGAGACCCAGTACTTC. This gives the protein CASSLVTGETQYF.